The sequence of this TCR beta chain was determined in a study of T cell responses to AZD1222 COVID-19 vaccine. V shed 5 bases, J shed 5 bases, and the junction held 3 bases outside the gene matches. This CDR3 is 14 amino acids long. Germline V CDR1 and CDR2: MNHEY, SMNVEV (reference sequence). TCRdb's copy holds only in-frame clones and misses some; the assay was immunoSEQ multiplex PCR. Of over 100,000 clones listed, about 87% are singletons. This chain uses TRBV27 with TRBJ2-2; 9 bases map to TRBD1. The clonotype originates from an adult in good health. This specimen was peripheral blood, taken on day 0 of AZD1222 vaccination. CDR3 sequence: CASSLQGATGELFF. DNA for the CDR3: TGTGCCAGCAGTCTACAGGGGGCAACCGGGGAGCTGTTTTTT.